A selection of T cell receptor beta chains follows, all from one sample in a study of a mutant IDH1 vaccine in newly diagnosed glioma. Their antigens are not known. The table came from immunoSEQ multiplex PCR; TCRdb's copy has only in-frame clones and leaves some out. The table has roughly 86,000 clones, under 90% seen once; the top ten hold roughly 0.81%. This specimen was PBMCs, taken from a glioma patient whose treatment included an IDH1 peptide vaccine. The origin of the receptors is a woman in her 50s with glioma. Each CDR3 is given without its conserved first and last residue. Each record gives: clone size, V gene, J gene, CDR3 protein. Clone size, where shown, is once, few, many, or a class for clones that have expanded.

abundance: NA; v_gene: TRBV7-9; j_gene: TRBJ1-2; CDR3aa: ASNLDGGAGLARGYT
abundance: NA; v_gene: TRBV28; j_gene: TRBJ1-5; CDR3aa: ASSLWQVRNQPQH
abundance: NA; v_gene: TRBV10-3; j_gene: TRBJ2-5; CDR3aa: AISGTGEETQY
abundance: NA; v_gene: TRBV6-5; j_gene: TRBJ1-1; CDR3aa: ASSLDTMNTEAF
abundance: NA; v_gene: TRBV9; j_gene: TRBJ1-1; CDR3aa: ASSPRSLGLEAF
abundance: once; v_gene: TRBV7-3; j_gene: TRBJ2-7; CDR3aa: ASSRDRENEQY
abundance: NA; v_gene: TRBV30; j_gene: TRBJ1-2; CDR3aa: AWSVVTPHYGYT
abundance: NA; v_gene: TRBV27; j_gene: TRBJ2-3; CDR3aa: ASRGIDTDTQY
abundance: few; v_gene: TRBV30; j_gene: TRBJ1-1; CDR3aa: AWSGGGRGAF
abundance: NA; v_gene: TRBV7-9; j_gene: TRBJ1-2; CDR3aa: ASSIWPGTEYGYT